The text below deals with one T cell receptor beta chain. Distinct nucleotide sequences in the sample also encode this CDR3. Sequencing used immunoSEQ multiplex PCR; TCRdb keeps in-frame clones, though not all of them. This sample has more than 2 million clones, with approximately 92% found just once. Naive CD8 cells were CD45RO-negative, positively selected for CCR7, excluding terminally differentiated effector memory CD45RA+ cells. This entry belongs to a study of shared clonotypes between healthy human individuals. Looked up from germline, CDR1 is SQVTM and CDR2 is ANQGSEA. This CDR3 has 12 residues. V was clipped by 5 bases and J by 6 bases; unmatched bases: 3.

Sequenced: naive CD8+ T cells from PBMCs. The receptor was isolated from a young man in good health. Some clones in this sample may be carry-over from other donors' samples. The V call is TRBV29-1, the J call TRBJ2-2; TRBD1 agrees at 7 bases. The CDR3 sequence: CSVPTGSGELFF. CDR3 bases: TGCAGCGTTCCGACAGGGTCCGGGGAGCTGTTTTTT.